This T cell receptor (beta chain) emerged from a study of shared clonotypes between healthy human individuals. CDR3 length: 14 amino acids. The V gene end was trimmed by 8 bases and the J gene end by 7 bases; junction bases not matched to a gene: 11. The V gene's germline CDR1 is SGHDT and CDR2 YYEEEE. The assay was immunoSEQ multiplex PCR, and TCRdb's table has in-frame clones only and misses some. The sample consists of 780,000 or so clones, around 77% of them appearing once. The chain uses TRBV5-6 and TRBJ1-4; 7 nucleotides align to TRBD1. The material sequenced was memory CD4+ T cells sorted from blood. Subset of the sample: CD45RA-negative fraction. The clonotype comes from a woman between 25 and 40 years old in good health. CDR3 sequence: CASSADREVEKLFF. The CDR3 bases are TGTGCCAGTTCCGCAGACAGGGAGGTTGAAAAACTGTTTTTT.